Detailed here is one T cell receptor (beta chain). Its specificity is unknown. TCRdb re-called the 5' RACE reads and gives one entry per CDR3 protein, without DNA. This sample's clone table lists some 500,000 distinct CDR3 sequences. CDR3 length: 14 amino acids. Germline values: CDR1 SGHDT, CDR2 YYEEEE. The sample comes from a study of T cells expressing NK-cell markers. Whole-study context: One of eight sequenced donors was HCMV-seronegative; the other seven were seropositive.

Overall study results and limits: Uncertainty persisted over the HCMV specificity of expanded NKG2C+ T cell clones.

What was sequenced was blood T cells: a sorted CD56 or NKG2C T cell subset, CD4+ or CD8+ T cells, or bulk PBMC T cells (not recorded which). V is TRBV5-6 and J is TRBJ2-1; TCRdb outputs TRBD2, but without DNA this stays unchecked. This receptor was taken from a woman between 50 and 59 years old in good health. The CDR3: CASSLGELAYEQFF.